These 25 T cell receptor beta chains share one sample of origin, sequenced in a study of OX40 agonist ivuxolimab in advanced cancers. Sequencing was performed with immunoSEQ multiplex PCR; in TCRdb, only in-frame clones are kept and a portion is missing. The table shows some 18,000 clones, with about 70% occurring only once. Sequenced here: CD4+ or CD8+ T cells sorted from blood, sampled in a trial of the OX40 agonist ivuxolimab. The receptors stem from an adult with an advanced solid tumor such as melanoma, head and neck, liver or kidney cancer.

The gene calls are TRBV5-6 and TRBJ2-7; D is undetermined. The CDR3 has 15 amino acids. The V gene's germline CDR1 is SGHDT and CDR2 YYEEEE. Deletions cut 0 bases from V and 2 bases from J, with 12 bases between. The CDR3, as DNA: TGTGCCAGCAGCTTGGGTAGGCACACGACCTACGAGCAGTACTTC. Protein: CASSLGRHTTYEQYF.

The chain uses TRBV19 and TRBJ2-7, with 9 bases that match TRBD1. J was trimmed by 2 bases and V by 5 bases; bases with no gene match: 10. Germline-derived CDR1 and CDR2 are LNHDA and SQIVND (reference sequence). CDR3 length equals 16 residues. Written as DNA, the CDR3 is TGTGCCAGTAGTCCCCTGGCCTGGGACAGGGCCTACGAGCAGTACTTC. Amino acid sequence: CASSPLAWDRAYEQYF.

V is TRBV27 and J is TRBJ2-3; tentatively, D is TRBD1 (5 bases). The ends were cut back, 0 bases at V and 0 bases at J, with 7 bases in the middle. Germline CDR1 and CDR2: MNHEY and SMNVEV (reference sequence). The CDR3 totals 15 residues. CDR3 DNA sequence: TGTGCCAGCAGTTTATCGACAGCTAGCACAGATACGCAGTATTTT. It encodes CASSLSTASTDTQYF.

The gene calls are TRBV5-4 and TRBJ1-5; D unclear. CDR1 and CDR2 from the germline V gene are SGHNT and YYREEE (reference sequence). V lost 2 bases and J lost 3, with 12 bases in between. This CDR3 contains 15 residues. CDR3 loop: CASSLWPVDNQPQHF. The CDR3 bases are TGTGCCAGCAGCTTATGGCCCGTGGACAATCAGCCCCAGCATTTT. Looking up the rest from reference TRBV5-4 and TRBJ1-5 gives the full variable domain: ETGVTQSPTHLIKTRGQQVTLRCSSQSGHNTVSWYQQALGQGPQFIFQYYREEENGRGNFPPRFSGLQFPNYSSELNVNALELDDSALYLCASSLWPVDNQPQHFGDGTRLSIL.

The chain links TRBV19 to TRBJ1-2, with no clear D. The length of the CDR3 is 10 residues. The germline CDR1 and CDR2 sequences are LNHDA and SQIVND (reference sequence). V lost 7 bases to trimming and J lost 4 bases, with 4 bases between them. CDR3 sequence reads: CASKAYGYTF. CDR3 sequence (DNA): TGTGCCAGTAAAGCCTATGGCTACACCTTC.

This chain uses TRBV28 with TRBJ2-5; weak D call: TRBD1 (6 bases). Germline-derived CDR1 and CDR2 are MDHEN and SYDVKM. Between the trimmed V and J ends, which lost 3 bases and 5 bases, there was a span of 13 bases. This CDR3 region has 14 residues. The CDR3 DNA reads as TGTGCCAGCAGTTTCGCAGGGGCTGGGGAGACCCAGTACTTC. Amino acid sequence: CASSFAGAGETQYF.

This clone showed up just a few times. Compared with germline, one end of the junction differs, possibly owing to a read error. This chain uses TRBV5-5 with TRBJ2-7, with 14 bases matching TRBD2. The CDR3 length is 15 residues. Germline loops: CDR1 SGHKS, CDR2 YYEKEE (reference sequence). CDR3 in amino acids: CASSLSGTSGSKKGF. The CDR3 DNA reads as TGTGCCAGCAGCTTGTCTGGGACTAGCGGGAGTAAGAAGGGCTTC. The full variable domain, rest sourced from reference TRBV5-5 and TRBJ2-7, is DAGVTQSPTHLIKTRGQQVTLRCSPISGHKSVSWYQQVLGQGPQFIFQYYEKEERGRGNFPDRFSARQFPNYSSELNVNALLLGDSALYLCASSLSGTSGSKKGFGPGTRLTVT.

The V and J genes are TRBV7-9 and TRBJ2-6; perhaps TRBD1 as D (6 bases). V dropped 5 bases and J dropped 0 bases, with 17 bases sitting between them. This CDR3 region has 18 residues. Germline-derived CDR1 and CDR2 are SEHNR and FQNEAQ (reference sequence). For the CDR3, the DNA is TGTGCCAGCAGCGACCGGACAGAATCCTTCTCTGGGGCCAACGTCCTGACTTTC. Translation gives CASSDRTESFSGANVLTF.

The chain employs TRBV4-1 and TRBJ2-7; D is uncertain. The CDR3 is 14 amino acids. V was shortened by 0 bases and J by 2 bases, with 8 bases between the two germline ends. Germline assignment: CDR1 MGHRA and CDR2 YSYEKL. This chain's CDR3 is CASSQEDRTYEQYF. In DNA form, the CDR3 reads TGCGCCAGCAGCCAAGAGGACCGAACCTACGAGCAGTACTTC.

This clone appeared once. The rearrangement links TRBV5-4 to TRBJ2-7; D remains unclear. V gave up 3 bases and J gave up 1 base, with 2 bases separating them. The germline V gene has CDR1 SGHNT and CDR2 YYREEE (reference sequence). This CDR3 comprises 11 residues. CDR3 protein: CASSSSYEQYF. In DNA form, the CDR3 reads TGTGCCAGCAGCTCTTCCTACGAGCAGTACTTC.

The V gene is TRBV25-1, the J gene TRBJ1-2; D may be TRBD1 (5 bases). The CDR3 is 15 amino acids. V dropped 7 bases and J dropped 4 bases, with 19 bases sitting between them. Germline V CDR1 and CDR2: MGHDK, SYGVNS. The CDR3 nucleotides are TGTGCCAGCACCGAGGGACCTTCTGACGGCTATGGCTACACCTTC. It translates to CASTEGPSDGYGYTF.

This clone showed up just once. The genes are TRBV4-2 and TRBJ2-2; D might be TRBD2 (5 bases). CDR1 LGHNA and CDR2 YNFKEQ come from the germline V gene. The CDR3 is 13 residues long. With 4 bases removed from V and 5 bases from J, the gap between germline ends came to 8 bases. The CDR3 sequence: CASSLSGTGELFF. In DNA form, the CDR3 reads TGTGCCAGCAGCCTGTCGGGAACCGGGGAGCTGTTTTTT.

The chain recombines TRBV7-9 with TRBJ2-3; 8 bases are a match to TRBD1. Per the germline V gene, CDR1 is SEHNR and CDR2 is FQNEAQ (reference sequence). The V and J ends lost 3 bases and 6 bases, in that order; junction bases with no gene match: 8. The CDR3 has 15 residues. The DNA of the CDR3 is TGTGCCAGCAGCTTTGGGACAGGCGCCAGGGATACGCAGTATTTT. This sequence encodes CASSFGTGARDTQYF.

CDR3 nucleotides: TGCGCCAGCAGTGCACGTAGGGATAATGAAGCTTTCTTT. It is translated as CASSARRDNEAFF. The chain couples TRBV10-1 to TRBJ1-1; D remains ambiguous. V dropped 4 bases and J dropped 7 bases, with 13 bases sitting between them. Germline V gene lookup returns CDR1 WNHNN and CDR2 SYGVQD (reference sequence). The CDR3 length is 13 residues.

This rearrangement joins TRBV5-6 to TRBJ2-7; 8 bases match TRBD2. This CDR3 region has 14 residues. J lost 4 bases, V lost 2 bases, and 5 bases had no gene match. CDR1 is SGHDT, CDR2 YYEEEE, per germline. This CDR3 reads CASSLPGGSYEQYF. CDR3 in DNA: TGTGCCAGCAGCTTACCGGGAGGGTCTTACGAGCAGTACTTC.

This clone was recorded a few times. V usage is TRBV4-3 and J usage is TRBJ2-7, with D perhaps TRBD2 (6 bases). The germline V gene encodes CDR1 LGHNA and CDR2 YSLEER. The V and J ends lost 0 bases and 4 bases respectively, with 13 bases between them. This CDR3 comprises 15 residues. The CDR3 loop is CASSQDMMGGYEQYF. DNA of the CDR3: TGCGCCAGCAGCCAAGATATGATGGGGGGTTACGAGCAGTACTTC.

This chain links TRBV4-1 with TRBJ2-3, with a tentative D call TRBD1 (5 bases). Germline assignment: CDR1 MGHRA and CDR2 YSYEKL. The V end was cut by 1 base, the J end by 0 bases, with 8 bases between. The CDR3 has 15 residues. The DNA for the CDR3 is TGCGCCAGCAGCCAAGGGACATCTAGCACAGATACGCAGTATTTT. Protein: CASSQGTSSTDTQYF.

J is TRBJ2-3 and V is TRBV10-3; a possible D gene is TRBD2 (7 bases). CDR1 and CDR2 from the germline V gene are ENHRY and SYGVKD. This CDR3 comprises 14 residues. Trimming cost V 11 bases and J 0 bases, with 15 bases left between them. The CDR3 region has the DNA TGTGCCGTCACGGGGGGCGGGAGCACAGATACGCAGTATTTT. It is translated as CAVTGGGSTDTQYF.

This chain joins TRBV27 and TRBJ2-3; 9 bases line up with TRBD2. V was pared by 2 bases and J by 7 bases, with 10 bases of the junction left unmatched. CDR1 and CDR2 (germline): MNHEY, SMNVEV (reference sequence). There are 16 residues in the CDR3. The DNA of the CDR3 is TGTGCCAGCAGTTTAAGTAGGCTAGCGGGAATCCATACGCAGTATTTT. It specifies CASSLSRLAGIHTQYF.

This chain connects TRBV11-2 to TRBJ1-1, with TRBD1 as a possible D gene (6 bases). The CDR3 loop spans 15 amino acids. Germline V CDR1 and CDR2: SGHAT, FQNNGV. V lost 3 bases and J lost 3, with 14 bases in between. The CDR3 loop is CASSFHGGADTEAFF. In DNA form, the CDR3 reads TGTGCCAGCAGCTTCCACGGGGGGGCAGACACTGAAGCTTTCTTT.

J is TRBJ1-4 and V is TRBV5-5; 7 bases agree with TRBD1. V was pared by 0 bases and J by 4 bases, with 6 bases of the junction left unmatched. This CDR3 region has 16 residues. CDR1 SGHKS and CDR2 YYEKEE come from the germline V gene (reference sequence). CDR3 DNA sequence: TGTGCCAGCAGCTTGGCAACAGGGGTCGGTAATGAAAAACTGTTTTTT. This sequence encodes CASSLATGVGNEKLFF.

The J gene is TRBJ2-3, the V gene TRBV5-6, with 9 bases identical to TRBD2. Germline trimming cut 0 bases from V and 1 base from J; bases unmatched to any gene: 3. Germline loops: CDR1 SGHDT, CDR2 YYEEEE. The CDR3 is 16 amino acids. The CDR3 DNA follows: TGTGCCAGCAGCTTGGCGAGACTAGCGGGCACAGATACGCAGTATTTT. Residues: CASSLARLAGTDTQYF.

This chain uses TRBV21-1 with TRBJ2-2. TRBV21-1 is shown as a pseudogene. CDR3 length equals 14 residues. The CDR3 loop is CASSSPARAGELFF. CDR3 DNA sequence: TGTGCCAGCAGCAGTCCAGCTAGGGCCGGGGAGCTGTTTTTT.

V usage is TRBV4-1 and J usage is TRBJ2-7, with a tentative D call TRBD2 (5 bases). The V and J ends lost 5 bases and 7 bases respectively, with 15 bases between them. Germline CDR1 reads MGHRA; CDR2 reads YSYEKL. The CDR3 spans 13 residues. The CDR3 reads CASSDLVWREQYF. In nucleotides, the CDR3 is TGCGCCAGCAGCGACCTGGTGTGGAGGGAGCAGTACTTC.

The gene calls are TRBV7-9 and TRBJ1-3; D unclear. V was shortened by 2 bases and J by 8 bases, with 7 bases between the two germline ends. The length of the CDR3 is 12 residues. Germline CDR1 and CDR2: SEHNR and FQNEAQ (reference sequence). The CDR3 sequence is CASSLPLDTIYF. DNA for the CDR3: TGTGCCAGCAGCTTACCCTTAGACACCATATATTTT.